The 20 T cell receptor beta chains in this list originate from one sample, sequenced in a study of blood T cells in healthy people across ages. Using a J-beta primer mix together with a sample-barcoded 5' primer, a second PCR was run for about 6 to 11 cycles. TCRdb re-derived calls from the 5' RACE reads in MiXCR, one entry per CDR3 protein. Of hundreds of thousands of distinct CDR3 sequences in the sample, roughly 50% were seen once. The sample comprised blood. All receptors come from a man in his forties in good health.

This clonotype showed up just once. V usage is TRBV4-2 and J usage is TRBJ2-7; no clear D. The CDR3 extends over 13 amino acids. CDR1 is LGHNA, CDR2 YNFKEQ, per germline. The ends were cut back, 0 bases at V and 9 bases at J, with 12 bases in the middle. This CDR3 is CASSQDPTRMQYF. CDR3 bases: TGTGCCAGCAGCCAAGATCCGACGCGAATGCAGTACTTC.

The V and J genes are TRBV4-2 and TRBJ1-1, with 7 bases identical to TRBD1. V shed 9 bases, J shed 1 base, and the junction held 5 bases outside the gene matches. In germline, CDR1 is LGHNA, CDR2 YNFKEQ. The CDR3 is 13 amino acids. The CDR3 bases are TGTGCCAGTAAACAGGGGTCGAACACTGAAGCTTTCTTT. It is translated as CASKQGSNTEAFF.

The rearrangement joins TRBV18 to TRBJ2-3; 8 nucleotides match TRBD2. V was clipped by 2 bases and J by 2 bases; unmatched bases: 6. The CDR3 contains 16 residues. CDR1 and CDR2 from the germline V gene are KGHSH and LQKENI. CDR3 DNA sequence: TGTGCCAGCTCACCAAAGCTAGCGGGCTCCACAGATACGCAGTATTTT. This translates into CASSPKLAGSTDTQYF.

This chain links TRBV18 with TRBJ1-2; 10 nucleotides agree with TRBD1. The V gene end was trimmed by 2 bases and the J gene end by 0 bases; junction bases not matched to a gene: 0. The CDR3 totals 15 residues. Germline CDR1 reads KGHSH; CDR2 reads LQKENI. The CDR3 region is CASSPGQGANYGYTF. CDR3 nucleotides: TGTGCCAGCTCACCAGGACAGGGGGCTAACTATGGCTACACCTTC.

This clonotype was seen a few times. The chain combines TRBV20-1 with TRBJ1-2; the match to TRBD1 covers 8 bases. Germline assignment: CDR1 DFQATT and CDR2 SNEGSKA (reference sequence). V was clipped by 3 bases and J by 5 bases; unmatched bases: 8. This CDR3 has 14 residues. DNA for the CDR3: TGCAGTGCTAGCCCTACAGGGGGTCCTTATGGCTACACCTTC. This gives the protein CSASPTGGPYGYTF.

The chain couples TRBV2 to TRBJ1-5, with D unresolved. CDR1 and CDR2 from the germline V gene are SNHLY and FYNNEI. The CDR3 is 14 amino acids. Trimming shortened V by 4 bases and J by 1 base, and 8 bases separated the two germline ends. The CDR3 spells CASSATQSNQPQHF. The CDR3 DNA sequence: TGTGCCAGCAGTGCCACACAGAGCAATCAGCCCCAGCATTTT.

The chain joins TRBV29-1 to TRBJ1-1; 7 bases match TRBD1. The ends lost 6 bases at V and 1 base at J; junction bases unmatched: 11. Germline CDR1 reads SQVTM; CDR2 reads ANQGSEA. CDR3 length: 15 amino acids. CDR3: CSVLDRPRGNTEAFF. CDR3 sequence (DNA): TGCAGCGTCCTGGACAGGCCTAGGGGGAACACTGAAGCTTTCTTT.

This clonotype was counted between two and nine times. The rearrangement links TRBV29-1 to TRBJ1-1, with TRBD1 as a possible D gene (5 bases). Between the trimmed V and J ends, which lost 7 bases and 3 bases, there was a span of 15 bases. Germline assignment: CDR1 SQVTM and CDR2 ANQGSEA. CDR3 size: 13 residues. The CDR3 reads CSAGPLGDTEAFF. The DNA of the CDR3 is TGCAGCGCGGGGCCCCTCGGGGACACTGAAGCTTTCTTT.

The gene calls are TRBV20-1 and TRBJ1-1; 9 positions match TRBD1. The CDR3 totals 16 residues. Unmatched junction bases numbered 11, after V lost 2 bases and J lost 4 bases. Germline values: CDR1 DFQATT, CDR2 SNEGSKA (reference sequence). DNA for the CDR3: TGCAGTGCTAGATCGGGACAGGGCGTAGGGGGCACTGAAGCTTTCTTT. Translated, it gives CSARSGQGVGGTEAFF.

The chain employs TRBV10-3 and TRBJ1-5, with D perhaps matching TRBD1 (6 bases). CDR3 length: 16 amino acids. Germline CDR1 ENHRY, CDR2 SYGVKD. V dropped 0 bases and J dropped 3 bases, with 12 bases sitting between them. DNA of the CDR3: TGTGCCATCAGTGAGTCGTCAGGGGCAGCCAATCAGCCCCAGCATTTT. Residues: CAISESSGAANQPQHF.

The chain joins TRBV20-1 to TRBJ2-3, with 10 bases matching TRBD2. Germline assignment: CDR1 DFQATT and CDR2 SNEGSKA (reference sequence). J gave up 5 bases and V 3 bases, and 5 bases lay outside the gene matches. CDR3 size: 14 residues. Written as DNA, the CDR3 is TGCAGTGCTAGTCGGACTAGCGGACTAGATACGCAGTATTTT. Residues: CSASRTSGLDTQYF.

This rearrangement joins TRBV29-1 to TRBJ2-3; 7 positions agree with TRBD2. Germline V lookup: CDR1 SQVTM, CDR2 ANQGSEA. The CDR3 sequence is 14 residues long. Trimming cost V 0 bases and J 4 bases; bases outside gene matches: 4. The CDR3, as DNA: TGCAGCGTTGAAGATCGGGGAGGGGCAGATACGCAGTATTTT. It is translated as CSVEDRGGADTQYF.

The chain recombines TRBV29-1 with TRBJ2-5; D uncertain. The DNA end is more similar to TRBJ2-7, so the J call may be wrong. Germline values: CDR1 SQVTM, CDR2 ANQGSEA. The CDR3 is 15 residues long. The DNA of the CDR3 is TGCAGCGTTGAAGAAGGGCCGGAGCGAGGCTACGAGCAGTACTTC. This sequence encodes CSVEEGPERGYEQYF.

This chain links TRBV3-1 with TRBJ2-7; maybe TRBD2 (5 bases). The CDR3 is made up of 15 amino acids. In germline, CDR1 is LGHDT, CDR2 YNNKEL (reference sequence). V was trimmed by 4 bases and J by 2 bases, leaving 15 bases between them. CDR3 in DNA: TGTGCCAGCAGCCCCTATCCGGGATCGACCTACGAGCAGTACTTC. Translating it yields CASSPYPGSTYEQYF.

In this sample, this clonotype turned up a few times. The chain employs TRBV5-1 and TRBJ1-2; tentative D call: TRBD1 (5 bases). The CDR3 is 17 amino acids. V lost 0 bases and J 4 bases, leaving 19 bases between the germline ends. Germline assignment: CDR1 SGHRS and CDR2 YFSETQ. The CDR3 DNA reads TGCGCCAGCAGCTTGGACGGTCGGCAGGGCTTCGGCTATGGCTACACCTTC. This gives the protein CASSLDGRQGFGYGYTF. Variable domain in full (rest from reference TRBV5-1 and TRBJ1-2): KAGVTQTPRYLIKTRGQQVTLSCSPISGHRSVSWYQQTPGQGLQFLFEYFSETQRNKGNFPGRFSGRQFSNSRSEMNVSTLELGDSALYLCASSLDGRQGFGYGYTFGSGTRLTVV.

The chain carries TRBV6-2 or TRBV6-3 and TRBJ2-1; a weak D match, TRBD2 (6 bases). CDR1 is MNHEY and CDR2 is SVGEGT in the germline V gene. This CDR3 is built from 14 residues. The ends were cut back, 7 bases at V and 5 bases at J, with 15 bases in the middle. CDR3 sequence: CASTPSGANNEQFF. CDR3 bases: TGTGCCAGCACTCCTTCGGGAGCGAACAATGAGCAGTTCTTC.

This clonotype occurred a few times. J is TRBJ2-5 and V is TRBV9; D gene ambiguous. CDR3 size: 14 residues. Trimming took off 0 bases at V and 3 bases at J, with 9 bases between the two ends. Germline values: CDR1 SGDLS, CDR2 YYNGEE. CDR3 bases: TGTGCCAGCAGCGTAGACCGGACGGAAGAGACCCAGTACTTC. The encoded protein is CASSVDRTEETQYF. The full variable domain, with the rest looked up from reference TRBV9 and TRBJ2-5, is DSGVTQTPKHLITATGQRVTLRCSPRSGDLSVYWYQQSLDQGLQFLIQYYNGEERAKGNILERFSAQQFPDLHSELNLSSLELGDSALYFCASSVDRTEETQYFGPGTRLLVL.

J is TRBJ2-1 and V is TRBV5-1, with D uncertain. The germline V gene encodes CDR1 SGHRS and CDR2 YFSETQ. The CDR3 consists of 16 residues. The germline V and J ends were trimmed by 0 bases and 2 bases, with 12 bases remaining between them. This chain's CDR3 is CASSLAVTPPYNEQFF. The CDR3 DNA sequence: TGCGCCAGCAGCTTGGCCGTGACTCCCCCCTACAATGAGCAGTTCTTC.

V gene TRBV15 combines with J gene TRBJ2-1, with D possibly matching TRBD1 (5 bases). Germline V CDR1 and CDR2: LNHNV, YYDKDF (reference sequence). The V gene lost 0 bases and the J gene lost 3 bases, with 12 bases spanning the gap. There are 16 residues in the CDR3. CDR3 DNA: TGTGCCACCAGCAGAGACGGACACACAGACTACAATGAGCAGTTCTTC. Translating gives CATSRDGHTDYNEQFF. Using reference TRBV15 and TRBJ2-1 for the parts outside the CDR3, the full variable domain is DAMVIQNPRYQVTQFGKPVTLSCSQTLNHNVMYWYQQKSSQAPKLLFHYYDKDFNNEADTPDNFQSRRPNTSFCFLDIRSPGLGDTAMYLCATSRDGHTDYNEQFFGPGTRLTVL.

The CDR3 region has the DNA TGTGCCAGCAGCGACGGGACGTTTCTAGAGCAGTACTTC. Translation: CASSDGTFLEQYF. The V and J genes are TRBV2 and TRBJ2-7, with D perhaps matching TRBD1 or TRBD2 (5 bases each). The germline CDR1 and CDR2 sequences are SNHLY and FYNNEI. This CDR3 region has 13 residues. The V and J ends lost 6 bases and 7 bases respectively, with 16 bases between them.